Listed below are T cell receptor beta chains from one sample, sequenced in a study of chemoradiotherapy in HPV16-positive cancers. Sequenced by immunoSEQ multiplex PCR; TCRdb stores in-frame clones only, minus some. The sample shows around 13,000 clones, nearly 90% of them seen only once. The source material was blood, sampled from a patient who underwent chemoradiotherapy. These receptors all stem from a human donor with HPV-associated anogenital cancer. CDR3s include the opening cysteine and the closing phenylalanine or tryptophan. A D gene is named only where the DNA matches it firmly. Only part of the rows carry a size: once, few, many, or a class if the clone is expanded.

j_call | v_call | clone_size | d_call | cdr3_aa | cdr3_nt
TRBJ1-5 | TRBV6-6 | . | . | CASSYYGSLGQHF | TGTGCCAGCAGTTACTATGGCAGCCTGGGCCAGCATTTT
TRBJ2-1 | TRBV29-1 | . | . | CSVPGISYNEQFF | TGCAGCGTTCCCGGTATCTCCTACAATGAGCAGTTCTTC
TRBJ2-7 | TRBV28 | . | . | CASSSRQYYEQYF | TGTGCCAGCAGTTCGAGACAGTACTACGAGCAGTACTTC
TRBJ2-2 | TRBV15 | few | . | CATSRDKLGSGELFF | TGTGCCACCAGCAGAGATAAGCTCGGTAGCGGGGAGCTGTTTTTT
TRBJ1-3 | TRBV9 | . | . | CASSGGVTEAFVGNTIYF | TGTGCCAGCAGCGGAGGGGTAACCGAAGCTTTTGTTGGAAACACCATATATTTT
TRBJ2-3 | TRBV28 | . | TRBD2 | CASSDSGRGGTDTQYF | TGTGCCAGCAGTGATAGCGGGCGCGGGGGCACAGATACGCAGTATTTT
TRBJ1-6 | TRBV4-3 | . | . | CASSQDVPDNSPLHF | TGCGCCAGCAGCCAAGACGTGCCGGATAATTCACCCCTCCACTTT
TRBJ1-2 | TRBV5-4 | . | . | CASSLEYYGYTF | TGTGCCAGCAGCTTGGAATACTATGGCTACACCTTC
TRBJ2-3 | TRBV7-2 | . | . | CASTNRQSRRTDTQYF | TGTGCCAGCACCAACAGACAGTCTCGACGCACAGATACGCAGTATTTT
TRBJ1-3 | TRBV28 | . | . | CASSLRGAPISGNTIYF | TGTGCCAGCAGTTTGAGGGGGGCCCCCATCAGTGGAAACACCATATATTTT
TRBJ2-2 | TRBV5-1 | . | . | CASSLSGTGELFF | TGCGCCAGCAGCTTAAGTGGGACCGGGGAGCTGTTTTTT
TRBJ2-1 | TRBV6-6 | . | TRBD2 | CASRFSGGRNEQFF | TGTGCCAGCAGGTTTAGCGGGGGGCGAAATGAGCAGTTCTTC
TRBJ1-1 | TRBV7-9 | . | . | CASSLVGGKGKNTEAFF | TGTGCCAGCAGCTTAGTAGGGGGTAAAGGGAAGAACACTGAAGCTTTCTTT
TRBJ2-6 | TRBV5-4 | once | . | CASSLVTASRANVLTF | TGTGCCAGCAGCTTGGTCACAGCCAGCAGGGCCAACGTCCTGACTTTC
TRBJ2-3 | TRBV28 | . | . | CASSSPGLTTDTQYF | TGTGCCAGCAGTTCCCCGGGACTGACCACAGATACGCAGTATTTT
TRBJ2-1 | TRBV7-6 | . | . | CASSLGAGVSYNEQFF | TGTGCCAGCAGCCTAGGAGCGGGTGTCTCCTACAATGAGCAGTTCTTC
TRBJ2-2 | TRBV6-6 | . | TRBD2 | CASSYGTTAPGELFF | TGTGCCAGCAGTTACGGGACTACGGCTCCCGGGGAGCTGTTTTTT
TRBJ1-2 | TRBV19 | . | . | CATKYSAGYGYTF | TGTGCCACTAAGTACTCGGCGGGCTATGGCTACACCTTC
TRBJ1-4 | TRBV18 | . | . | CASSPAGGLEREKLFF | TGTGCCAGCTCACCAGCTGGAGGGTTGGAGAGAGAAAAACTGTTTTTT
TRBJ2-5 | TRBV5-1 | . | TRBD2 | CASSLGPRGGRIQETQYF | TGCGCCAGCAGCTTGGGTCCTAGGGGCGGGAGGATCCAAGAGACCCAGTACTTC
TRBJ2-1 | TRBV27 | . | TRBD2 | CASSLGTRGNEQFF | TGTGCCAGCAGTCTCGGGACTAGGGGTAATGAGCAGTTCTTC
TRBJ1-1 | TRBV14 | . | . | CASSRTANTEAFF | TGTGCCAGCAGCCGTACAGCCAACACTGAAGCTTTCTTT
TRBJ2-1 | TRBV28 | . | TRBD1 | CASSDPTGQGYNEQFF | TGTGCCAGCAGTGACCCGACGGGACAGGGGTACAATGAGCAGTTCTTC
TRBJ2-5 | TRBV6-1 | . | TRBD1 | CASSAQGTGKETQYF | TGTGCCAGCAGTGCGCAGGGGACAGGAAAAGAGACCCAGTACTTC
TRBJ2-4 | TRBV18 | . | . | CASSPQGPLAKNIQYF | TGTGCCAGCTCACCACAGGGGCCACTAGCCAAAAACATTCAGTACTTC
TRBJ1-4 | TRBV11-1 | . | . | CASSVVGGNEKLFF | TGTGCCAGCAGCGTTGTAGGAGGTAATGAAAAACTGTTTTTT
TRBJ1-6 | TRBV18 | . | . | CASSDGLNSPLHF | TGTGCCAGCTCCGACGGGTTGAATTCACCCCTCCACTTT
TRBJ1-2 | TRBV10-3 | . | TRBD1 | CASSYGAPGTANYGYTF | TGTGCCAGCAGTTACGGGGCTCCCGGGACAGCTAACTATGGCTACACCTTC
TRBJ2-7 | TRBV27 | . | . | CASSRTPQARQYF | TGTGCCAGCAGCCGTACTCCGCAGGCCCGGCAGTACTTC
TRBJ2-7 | TRBV6-6 | . | TRBD1 | CASSISGTGLYEQYF | TGTGCCAGCAGTATCTCCGGGACAGGACTCTACGAGCAGTACTTC